This T cell receptor (beta chain) was obtained from a study of cytomegalovirus exposure and HLA in healthy donors. At the level of the study: Falling in the Caucasian-associated ancestry cluster were less than 85% of approximately 400 genotyped donors. Findings and limits, study-wide: Evidence from a later analysis indicated that most CMV-associated TCR beta chains looked HLA-restricted. V- and J-gene trimming of TCR beta was linked (in a later analysis) to a missense DCLRE1C variant.

V dropped 0 bases and J dropped 4; count of bases not matched to a gene: 7. CDR1 MNHEY and CDR2 SMNVEV come from the germline V gene (reference sequence). This CDR3 has 17 amino acids. Though nominally healthy at sampling, donors likely had unrecorded immune exposures. As to this clone: Its specificity is not known.

PCR amplification relied on 60 Vbeta primers (plus 13 Jbeta primers). TCRdb's table, derived via immunoSEQ multiplex PCR, lists solely in-frame clones and lacks some. The sample records fewer than 200,000 clones, about 68% being singletons. Sequencing input: PBMCs. This receptor was obtained from a man between 18 and 35 years old in good health and CMV-seronegative. This chain joins TRBV27 and TRBJ2-1; 9 nucleotides line up with TRBD2. The CDR3 loop is CASSLSTSGRSYNEQFF. DNA of the CDR3: TGTGCCAGCAGTTTATCGACCAGCGGGAGGAGTTACAATGAGCAGTTCTTC.